This TCR beta chain is from a study of T cell changes during pregnancy in multiple sclerosis. The V gene's germline CDR1 is SGHTS and CDR2 YDEGEE. This CDR3 comprises 17 residues. V gave up 0 bases and J gave up 3 bases, with 16 bases separating them. This table comes from immunoSEQ multiplex PCR, and its TCRdb copy is limited to in-frame clones, with some not included. The table lists approximately 28,000 clones, 70% to 90% of them singletons. V and J are TRBV5-8 and TRBJ2-1; no definite D call. The source of this sequence is a female donor with multiple sclerosis, enrolled in a pregnancy study. The starting material was CD8+ T cells from peripheral blood mononuclear cells, obtained after pregnancy. DNA of the CDR3: TGTGCCAGCAGCTTGGGCCCCCTGACAAGCCGCTACAATGAGCAGTTCTTC. As protein: CASSLGPLTSRYNEQFF.